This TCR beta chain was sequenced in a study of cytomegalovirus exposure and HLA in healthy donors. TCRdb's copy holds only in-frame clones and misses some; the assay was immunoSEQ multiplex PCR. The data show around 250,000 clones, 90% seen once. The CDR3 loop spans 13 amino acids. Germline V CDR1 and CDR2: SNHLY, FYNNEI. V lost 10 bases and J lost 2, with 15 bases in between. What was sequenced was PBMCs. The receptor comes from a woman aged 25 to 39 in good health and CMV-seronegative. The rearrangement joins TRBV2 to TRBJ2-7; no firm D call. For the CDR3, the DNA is TGTGCCACCCAGACGGGCCTTCCCTACGAGCAGTACTTC. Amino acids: CATQTGLPYEQYF.